This is a list of T cell receptor beta chains from one sample in a study of cytomegalovirus exposure and HLA in healthy donors. The method was immunoSEQ multiplex PCR; TCRdb's version includes in-frame clones alone and lacks a portion of them. The repertoire includes 90,000 to 120,000 clones, around 80% of them detected once, and around 3% sits in the top ten. The material sequenced was PBMCs. The origin of the receptors is a woman in her forties in good health and CMV-seronegative. CDR3s leave out the opening cysteine and the closing phenylalanine or tryptophan.

v_call: TRBV19; cdr3_aa: ASSITPRQGALSYEQY
v_call: TRBV27; cdr3_aa: ASRARLAGAYEQF
v_call: TRBV6-6; cdr3_aa: ASSLTSSYNEQF
v_call: TRBV5-1; cdr3_aa: ASSYGGAKNIQY
v_call: TRBV28; cdr3_aa: ASRTSGRGDTQY
v_call: TRBV2; cdr3_aa: ASRQTSGSGELF
v_call: TRBV18; cdr3_aa: ASSPQSQGFNSPLH
v_call: TRBV27; cdr3_aa: ASSLFARGDEKLF
v_call: TRBV5-1; cdr3_aa: ASSVQGVFVSETQY
v_call: TRBV28; cdr3_aa: ASGVRHGAADTQY
v_call: TRBV4-3; cdr3_aa: ASSQEGGTGDYGYT
v_call: TRBV15; cdr3_aa: ATSRGGAGDTQY
v_call: TRBV30; cdr3_aa: AWSVRQIYGYT
v_call: TRBV29-1; cdr3_aa: SVGVTSQETQY
v_call: TRBV28; cdr3_aa: ASSLTWGQGYSTDTQY
v_call: TRBV7-8; cdr3_aa: ASSLRSDGYT
v_call: TRBV5-6; cdr3_aa: ASSLTGPDYGYT
v_call: TRBV28; cdr3_aa: ASSWGQVSSGEQY
v_call: TRBV7-2; cdr3_aa: ASSLELAGGRITGELF
v_call: TRBV9; cdr3_aa: ASSPRSGTDTQY
v_call: TRBV5-1; cdr3_aa: ASSLAGDKYNEQF
v_call: TRBV18; cdr3_aa: ASSKEGIRYEQY
v_call: TRBV7-9; cdr3_aa: SSSLAKGGLETQY
v_call: TRBV28; cdr3_aa: ASSLGSGEVSNQPQH
v_call: TRBV7-8; cdr3_aa: ASSPPGARSETQY
v_call: TRBV2; cdr3_aa: ASSQNRGSTDTQY
v_call: TRBV25-1; cdr3_aa: ASSEAAGLAGYTDTQY
v_call: TRBV4-3; cdr3_aa: ASSQDRGGGYT
v_call: TRBV12-5; cdr3_aa: ASGRQGARGYT
v_call: TRBV27; cdr3_aa: ASSSGTRRGELF
v_call: TRBV15; cdr3_aa: ATSSSRDTQY
v_call: TRBV18; cdr3_aa: ASSPTGQGYEQY
v_call: TRBV30; cdr3_aa: AWSASTGMRETQY
v_call: TRBV15; cdr3_aa: ATSNGEGNQPQH
v_call: TRBV2; cdr3_aa: ASRGTSGPQETQY
v_call: TRBV19; cdr3_aa: ASSLALDGDTSYEQY
v_call: TRBV7-8; cdr3_aa: ASSTGLAGGDQNYNEQF
v_call: TRBV7-2; cdr3_aa: ASSLALAGAYYNEQF
v_call: TRBV5-1; cdr3_aa: ASSQTGFTEAF
v_call: TRBV6-5; cdr3_aa: ASSFGGGHSEQY
v_call: TRBV7-2; cdr3_aa: ASSSIAMNTEAF
v_call: TRBV28; cdr3_aa: ASSLGQRVTEAF
v_call: TRBV7-8; cdr3_aa: ASSPKRSVLTTGGYT
v_call: TRBV2; cdr3_aa: ASRKAGGDYGYT
v_call: TRBV15; cdr3_aa: ATSGGRGPTYNEQF
v_call: TRBV7-9; cdr3_aa: SSSLYGGGRNTGELF
v_call: TRBV27; cdr3_aa: ASSSLTGRGRGSYNSPLH